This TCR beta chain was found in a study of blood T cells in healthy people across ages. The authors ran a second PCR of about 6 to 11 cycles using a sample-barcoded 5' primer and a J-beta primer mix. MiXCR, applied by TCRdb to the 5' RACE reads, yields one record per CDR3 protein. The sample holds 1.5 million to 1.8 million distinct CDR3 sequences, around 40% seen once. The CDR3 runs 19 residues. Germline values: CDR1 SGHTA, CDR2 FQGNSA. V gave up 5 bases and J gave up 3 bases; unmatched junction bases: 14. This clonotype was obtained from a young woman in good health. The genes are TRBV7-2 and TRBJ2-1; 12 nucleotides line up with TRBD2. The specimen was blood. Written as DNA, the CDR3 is TGTGCCAGCAGCCCCCGGGGGTTACTAGCGGGGGGCCTCTACAATGAGCAGTTCTTC. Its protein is CASSPRGLLAGGLYNEQFF.